These T cell receptor beta chains were read from a single sample in a study of blood T cell repertoires in COVID-19. Sequencing was performed with immunoSEQ multiplex PCR; in TCRdb, only in-frame clones are kept and a portion is missing. The table shows 240,000 or so clones, with 86% occurring only once. Sample: PBMCs or T cells enriched from blood (not recorded which). The receptors come from a woman aged 50 to 60 who had recovered from COVID-19. Each CDR3 is given without its conserved first and last residue.

j_call: TRBJ1-2; v_call: TRBV7-2; cdr3_aa: ASSLMGQPYGYT
j_call: TRBJ1-4; v_call: TRBV5-4; cdr3_aa: ASRQGSNEKLF
j_call: TRBJ2-1; v_call: TRBV4-3; cdr3_aa: ASSQEAGGRNEQF
j_call: TRBJ1-2; v_call: TRBV28; cdr3_aa: ASSPNPRGYT
j_call: TRBJ1-3; v_call: TRBV9; cdr3_aa: ASSVGHENGNTIY
j_call: TRBJ2-7; v_call: TRBV4-1; cdr3_aa: ASSLRQGSQYEQY
j_call: TRBJ2-2; v_call: TRBV7-2; cdr3_aa: ASSLDWSRKSGELF
j_call: TRBJ2-7; v_call: TRBV6-6; cdr3_aa: ASTQITSGSEQY
j_call: TRBJ2-7; v_call: TRBV7-9; cdr3_aa: ASSFPNSYEQY
j_call: TRBJ1-2; v_call: TRBV30; cdr3_aa: AWSVQGDDGYT
j_call: TRBJ2-3; v_call: TRBV5-1; cdr3_aa: ASSPKHSGVTDTQY
j_call: TRBJ2-7; v_call: TRBV30; cdr3_aa: AWSARDRGYYEQY
j_call: TRBJ1-6; v_call: TRBV14; cdr3_aa: ASSQQGSYNSPLH
j_call: TRBJ2-1; v_call: TRBV28; cdr3_aa: ASSSPGLAVDNEQF
j_call: TRBJ1-5; v_call: TRBV23-1; cdr3_aa: ASRGQPQH
j_call: TRBJ1-5; v_call: TRBV6-5; cdr3_aa: ASREGGNQPQH
j_call: TRBJ2-7; v_call: TRBV15; cdr3_aa: ATSAPSTGLGEQY
j_call: TRBJ2-2; v_call: TRBV28; cdr3_aa: ASSLPLAGTGELF
j_call: TRBJ2-7; v_call: TRBV10-3; cdr3_aa: AISGTGHSYEQY
j_call: TRBJ2-1; v_call: TRBV9; cdr3_aa: ASTPTGGTHLSGEQF
j_call: TRBJ2-7; v_call: TRBV28; cdr3_aa: ASSLGGRAYEQY
j_call: TRBJ2-7; v_call: TRBV2; cdr3_aa: ASSSGTGGHEQY
j_call: TRBJ2-1; v_call: TRBV9; cdr3_aa: ASSVGGGSRTSSYNEQF
j_call: TRBJ2-3; v_call: TRBV11-2; cdr3_aa: ASSLGLAGGPNTQY
j_call: TRBJ2-5; v_call: TRBV28; cdr3_aa: ASTRRNEWSQETQY
j_call: TRBJ2-6; v_call: TRBV18; cdr3_aa: ASFSSGANVLT
j_call: TRBJ1-1; v_call: TRBV4-3; cdr3_aa: ASSQDRENPEAF
j_call: TRBJ1-1; v_call: TRBV7-9; cdr3_aa: ASSFQTGGVTEAF
j_call: TRBJ1-5; v_call: TRBV7-2; cdr3_aa: ASSRTTDPSSPQH
j_call: TRBJ1-4; v_call: TRBV9; cdr3_aa: ASSPRQGVATNEKLF
j_call: TRBJ2-7; v_call: TRBV11-3; cdr3_aa: ASSLVYRSQGSVTYEQY
j_call: TRBJ1-2; v_call: TRBV19; cdr3_aa: ASSIDITTTLPGGYT
j_call: TRBJ1-1; v_call: TRBV15; cdr3_aa: ATSEGQGWTEAF
j_call: TRBJ2-3; v_call: TRBV2; cdr3_aa: ASSATIIAGGFTDTQY
j_call: TRBJ2-3; v_call: TRBV5-1; cdr3_aa: ASSLEGGSTDTQY
j_call: TRBJ1-5; v_call: TRBV18; cdr3_aa: ASSPGTGGQPQH
j_call: TRBJ2-7; v_call: TRBV27; cdr3_aa: ASNRAGRGGSYEQY
j_call: TRBJ2-3; v_call: TRBV6-5; cdr3_aa: ASRPTRDTQY
j_call: TRBJ2-1; v_call: TRBV18; cdr3_aa: ASSPSRPDLSYNEQF
j_call: TRBJ2-1; v_call: TRBV5-1; cdr3_aa: ASSLADRFEQF
j_call: TRBJ2-1; v_call: TRBV27; cdr3_aa: ASSPRTSRRYNEQF
j_call: TRBJ1-1; v_call: TRBV7-3; cdr3_aa: ASSLRSGNTEAF
j_call: TRBJ2-1; v_call: TRBV6-5; cdr3_aa: ASSQPGTRNNEQF
j_call: TRBJ2-7; v_call: TRBV28; cdr3_aa: ASSLGGQTPYEQY
j_call: TRBJ2-7; v_call: TRBV13; cdr3_aa: ASSPGSSGYEQY